Each of the 26 T cell receptor beta chains below was sequenced from the same sample in a study of CD8 T cells in ankylosing spondylitis. One entry per CDR3 protein, called by TCRdb with MiXCR from the 5' RACE reads. The sample carries some 140,000 distinct CDR3 sequences, 7.5% to 9.5% recorded once. The sample comprised synovial fluid, either unsorted or a sorted T cell fraction (not recorded which). These receptors were collected from a male donor with ankylosing spondylitis.

This rearrangement joins TRBV29-1 to TRBJ2-7; tentatively, D is TRBD1 or TRBD2 (5 bases each). The CDR3 is 13 amino acids. Germline-derived CDR1 and CDR2 are SQVTM and ANQGSEA. CDR3 sequence (DNA): TGCAACGCCTGGGACCGGGGCCCGTACGAGCAGTACTTC. Protein: CNAWDRGPYEQYF.

The chain has TRBV6-5 and TRBJ1-1; perhaps TRBD1 as D (6 bases). V lost 4 bases and J lost 1, with 13 bases in between. CDR3 length: 15 residues. The germline CDR1 and CDR2 sequences are MNHEY and SVGAGI. The CDR3 is CASSSTDRKNTEAFF. In DNA, the CDR3 is TGTGCCAGCAGTTCCACCGACAGGAAGAACACTGAAGCTTTCTTT.

This clonotype was counted many times. This chain connects TRBV15 to TRBJ2-7; TRBD2 might be the D (6 bases). The CDR3 loop spans 16 amino acids. Germline V gene sequence: CDR1 LNHNV, CDR2 YYDKDF (reference sequence). V was clipped by 0 bases and J by 4 bases, with 16 bases between them. The CDR3 sequence: CATSRDRVSGGYEQYF. The CDR3 region has the DNA TGTGCCACCAGCAGAGACCGGGTCAGCGGAGGGTACGAGCAGTACTTC.

Only a few counts were recorded for this clonotype. The chain combines TRBV4-1 with TRBJ2-6; no definite D call. Per the germline V gene, CDR1 is MGHRA and CDR2 is YSYEKL. Deletions cut 5 bases from V and 0 bases from J, with 2 bases between. The CDR3 spans 13 residues. CDR3 DNA sequence: TGCGCCAGCAGCGACTCTGGGGCCAACGTCCTGACTTTC. This translates into CASSDSGANVLTF.

The V call is TRBV28, the J call TRBJ2-3; 7 bases align to TRBD2. J gave up 0 bases and V 4 bases, and 4 bases lay outside the gene matches. There are 15 residues in the CDR3. CDR1 and CDR2 from the germline V gene are MDHEN and SYDVKM. The CDR3 region has the DNA TGTGCCAGCAGTTCCCCGCGGGGGAGCACAGATACGCAGTATTTT. Its protein is CASSSPRGSTDTQYF.

This clonotype has ten or more counts. The chain employs TRBV20-1 and TRBJ2-3, with a possible D match to TRBD2 (5 bases). The germline V gene encodes CDR1 DFQATT and CDR2 SNEGSKA (reference sequence). The CDR3 runs to 15 residues. V was trimmed by 0 bases and J by 0 bases, leaving 10 bases between them. CDR3 protein: CSARDPGKSTDTQYF. As DNA, the CDR3 is TGCAGTGCTAGAGATCCGGGAAAGAGCACAGATACGCAGTATTTT.

This clonotype was seen at least ten times. The rearrangement joins TRBV5-1 to TRBJ2-1, with a possible D match to TRBD1 (6 bases). The CDR3 extends over 14 amino acids. Germline values: CDR1 SGHRS, CDR2 YFSETQ. V lost 2 bases to trimming and J lost 6 bases, with 12 bases between them. CDR3 nucleotide sequence: TGCGCCAGCAGCTTCTGGGGGCCGGGCAATGAGCAGTTCTTC. Its protein product is CASSFWGPGNEQFF.

This chain joins TRBV4-2 and TRBJ2-4; D uncertain. This CDR3 is 18 amino acids long. Trimming took 4 bases from V and 0 from J, leaving 19 bases between them. Germline values: CDR1 LGHNA, CDR2 YNFKEQ. CDR3 sequence (DNA): TGTGCCAGCAGCCCCAGGCTCCTCAGATACTTAGCCAAAAACATTCAGTACTTC. It specifies CASSPRLLRYLAKNIQYF.

This clonotype has ten or more counts. The rearrangement links TRBV4-3 to TRBJ2-1; 7 positions agree with TRBD1. In germline, CDR1 is LGHNA, CDR2 YSLEER. This CDR3 is 16 amino acids long. After removal of 0 bases from V and 4 bases from J, the junction contained 6 bases not matched to a gene. The CDR3 DNA follows: TGCGCCAGCAGCCAAGATCGGGGACAGCATTACAATGAGCAGTTCTTC. Encoded protein: CASSQDRGQHYNEQFF.

The CDR3 region is CASSLMGAGELFF. In DNA, the CDR3 is TGCGCCAGCAGCCTTATGGGCGCCGGGGAGCTGTTTTTT. The rearrangement joins TRBV4-3 to TRBJ2-2, with D hard to call. CDR1 is LGHNA and CDR2 is YSLEER in the germline V gene. Trimming shortened V by 4 bases and J by 6 bases, and 9 bases separated the two germline ends. The CDR3 spans 13 residues.

This clonotype was counted many times. The J gene is TRBJ2-3, the V gene TRBV29-1; D remains unclear. Trimming cost V 8 bases and J 2 bases, with 14 bases left between them. The CDR3 totals 13 residues. Germline CDR1 and CDR2: SQVTM and ANQGSEA. Here the CDR3 DNA reads TGCAGCCCTTACACCGTGACCACAGATACGCAGTATTTT. This codes for CSPYTVTTDTQYF.

The chain has TRBV5-1 and TRBJ2-3, with a tentative D call TRBD2 (5 bases). The germline V gene has CDR1 SGHRS and CDR2 YFSETQ. This CDR3 spans 15 amino acids. V was cut by 2 bases and J by 4 bases, with 14 bases left in between. The CDR3 loop reads CASSFTQASPDTQYF. In DNA, the CDR3 is TGCGCCAGCAGCTTTACCCAGGCTAGCCCAGATACGCAGTATTTT.

The V and J genes are TRBV5-1 and TRBJ2-1; 9 nucleotides agree with TRBD1. This CDR3 is 11 amino acids long. J was trimmed by 12 bases and V by 4 bases; bases with no gene match: 2. Per germline, CDR1 SGHRS and CDR2 YFSETQ. In nucleotides, the CDR3 is TGCGCCAGCAGCGTGGGACAGGGGCAGTTCTTC. This translates into CASSVGQGQFF. Full variable domain (rest looked up from reference TRBV5-1 and TRBJ2-1): KAGVTQTPRYLIKTRGQQVTLSCSPISGHRSVSWYQQTPGQGLQFLFEYFSETQRNKGNFPGRFSGRQFSNSRSEMNVSTLELGDSALYLCASSVGQGQFFGPGTRLTVL.

This clonotype was counted ten times or more. The V call is TRBV6-1, the J call TRBJ1-3; 7 bases are shared with TRBD1. The CDR3 loop spans 16 amino acids. Germline CDR1 reads MNHNS; CDR2 reads SASEGT. The V gene end was trimmed by 8 bases and the J gene end by 2 bases; junction bases not matched to a gene: 12. CDR3 DNA: TGTGCCAGCTGGGGGAATACAGGGGCGACTGGAAACACCATATATTTT. Amino acids: CASWGNTGATGNTIYF.

This clonotype was observed many times. The gene calls are TRBV29-1 and TRBJ2-3, with D uncertain. The germline gives CDR1 SQVTM, CDR2 ANQGSEA. This CDR3 region has 11 residues. Deletions cut 8 bases from V and 3 bases from J, with 9 bases between. The CDR3 DNA reads TGCAGCATTGGGGATACAGATACGCAGTATTTT. It specifies CSIGDTDTQYF.

The chain employs TRBV20-1 and TRBJ2-7; 7 positions match TRBD2. The CDR3 has 15 residues. V gave up 1 base and J gave up 3 bases; unmatched junction bases: 9. The germline V gene has CDR1 DFQATT and CDR2 SNEGSKA (reference sequence). The CDR3 DNA is TGCAGTGCTAGAGGAGGGGCGGGAGACCGCTACGAGCAGTACTTC. Amino acid sequence: CSARGGAGDRYEQYF.

This clonotype was found many times. This sequence joins TRBV7-2 and TRBJ2-1, with D hard to call. The CDR3 totals 14 residues. Germline V gives CDR1 SGHTA, CDR2 FQGNSA. The ends were cut back, 6 bases at V and 2 bases at J, with 11 bases in the middle. The CDR3 loop is CASRIGGPYNEQFF. The CDR3 DNA follows: TGTGCCAGCAGGATAGGTGGTCCCTACAATGAGCAGTTCTTC.

This clonotype was detected a few times. The chain carries TRBV5-6 and TRBJ2-6; D remains unclear. The CDR3 is 15 amino acids. V lost 4 bases, J lost 3 bases, and 11 bases lay in between. Per the germline V gene, CDR1 is SGHDT and CDR2 is YYEEEE. CDR3 nucleotides: TGTGCCAGCAGCGGATTTGGGGTTGGGGCCAACGTCCTGACTTTC. Amino acids: CASSGFGVGANVLTF. Together with reference TRBV5-6 and TRBJ2-6, the CDR3 gives the full variable domain: DAGVTQSPTHLIKTRGQQVTLRCSPKSGHDTVSWYQQALGQGPQFIFQYYEEEERQRGNFPDRFSGHQFPNYSSELNVNALLLGDSALYLCASSGFGVGANVLTFGAGSRLTVL.

V and J are TRBV29-1 and TRBJ2-5; 9 bases align to TRBD2. J lost 1 base, V lost 3 bases, and 3 bases had no gene match. The germline V gene has CDR1 SQVTM and CDR2 ANQGSEA. CDR3 length equals 14 residues. Written as DNA, the CDR3 is TGCAGCGTTGACCAGCGGGGGGTCCAAGAGACCCAGTACTTC. Protein sequence: CSVDQRGVQETQYF.

This clonotype was found many times. The V call is TRBV7-2, the J call TRBJ2-5, with D perhaps TRBD1 (6 bases). CDR3 length: 15 amino acids. Germline V CDR1 and CDR2: SGHTA, FQGNSA. Trimming shortened V by 5 bases and J by 1 base, and 14 bases separated the two germline ends. CDR3 DNA sequence: TGTGCCAGCAGCCTTGTTAGACAGGCCCAAGAGACCCAGTACTTC. Protein product: CASSLVRQAQETQYF.

This clonotype was observed at least ten times. The chain couples TRBV2 to TRBJ1-2, with 10 nucleotides matching TRBD1. The CDR3 length is 16 residues. Germline lookup yields CDR1 SNHLY and CDR2 FYNNEI. The ends lost 0 bases at V and 4 bases at J; junction bases unmatched: 5. The CDR3 reads CASSEARTGGLYGYTF. In nucleotides, the CDR3 is TGTGCCAGCAGTGAAGCAAGGACAGGGGGTCTCTATGGCTACACCTTC.

This clonotype was detected a few times. CDR3: CSVGGDQPQHF. CDR3 bases: TGCAGCGTTGGGGGAGATCAGCCCCAGCATTTT. V usage is TRBV29-1 and J usage is TRBJ1-5; D remains ambiguous. Germline loops: CDR1 SQVTM, CDR2 ANQGSEA. Trimming shortened V by 4 bases and J by 5 bases, and 6 bases separated the two germline ends. This CDR3 spans 11 amino acids. Full variable domain (remainder filled in from reference TRBV29-1 and TRBJ1-5): SAVISQKPSRDICQRGTSLTIQCQVDSQVTMMFWYRQQPGQSLTLIATANQGSEATYESGFVIDKFPISRPNLTFSTLTVSNMSPEDSSIYLCSVGGDQPQHFGDGTRLSIL.

This clonotype has a count of ten or more. Germline and junction disagree at one end, which may indicate a read error. The V and J genes are TRBV7-2 and TRBJ2-7; 12 nucleotides align to TRBD1. Germline lookup yields CDR1 SGHTA and CDR2 FQGNSA. The CDR3 covers 14 residues. As DNA, the CDR3 is TGTGCCAGCACCGAACGGGACAGGGGGCGAAAAAAGGCCTTC. Its protein is CASTERDRGRKKAF. Variable domain in full (rest from reference TRBV7-2 and TRBJ2-7): GAGVSQSPSNKVTEKGKDVELRCDPISGHTALYWYRQSLGQGLEFLIYFQGNSAPDKSGLPSDRFSAERTGGSVSTLTIQRTQQEDSAVYLCASTERDRGRKKAFGPGTRLTVT.

This clonotype has at least ten counts. The CDR3 loop reads CASSLFQTNYGYTF. The CDR3, as DNA: TGCGCCAGCAGCTTGTTCCAGACGAACTATGGCTACACCTTC. The chain recombines TRBV5-1 with TRBJ1-2, with unresolved D. The CDR3 has 14 amino acids. From germline, CDR1 is SGHRS and CDR2 YFSETQ. V lost 1 base to trimming and J lost 2 bases, with 9 bases between them.

By sample share, this clonotype is medium-sized. The chain has TRBV28 and TRBJ1-1; no definite D call. There are 18 residues in the CDR3. Germline V gene sequence: CDR1 MDHEN, CDR2 SYDVKM. The V and J ends lost 2 bases and 11 bases respectively, with 30 bases between them. DNA of the CDR3: TGTGCCAGCAGTTTAATCGGGATGTATATTAGGCAGGCTGGACTCGCTTTCTTT. This codes for CASSLIGMYIRQAGLAFF.

The chain has TRBV11-1 and TRBJ2-3; TRBD2 matches 8 bases. V was clipped by 5 bases and J by 3 bases; unmatched bases: 16. The CDR3 runs to 18 residues. Germline V CDR1 and CDR2: SGHAT, FQDESV (reference sequence). The CDR3 sequence is CASSPGTRGKGRTDTQYF. The CDR3 nucleotides read TGTGCCAGCAGCCCCGGGACTAGGGGAAAGGGGAGAACAGATACGCAGTATTTT.